A single sample is the source of the 15 T cell receptor beta chains below, sequenced in a study of persistence of HIV-infected CD4 T cells. The immunoSEQ assay was version 4, run in survey mode. Libraries were prepared by immunoSEQ multiplex PCR; TCRdb keeps only in-frame clonotypes and omits some of them. The repertoire holds approximately 18,000 clones, with roughly 61% as singletons. For these receptors, no antigen is known. Cells were stimulated with CMV-infected fibroblast lysates at approximately 10 ug/mL. Sorting selected CD4+ T cells upregulating both CD40 ligand and CD69. The sample here was CD4+ T cells sorted from PBMCs after 18-hour stimulation, taken from a patient who received antiretroviral therapy. These receptors all stem from an adult woman with HIV who was CMV-seropositive.

V usage is TRBV27 and J usage is TRBJ1-1; maybe TRBD1 (5 bases). CDR3 length: 14 residues. V lost 3 bases and J 5 bases, leaving 13 bases between the germline ends. Germline CDR1 MNHEY, CDR2 SMNVEV (reference sequence). The CDR3 loop reads CASSFSRRGTEAFF. DNA of the CDR3: TGTGCCAGCAGTTTCTCCCGCCGGGGGACTGAAGCTTTCTTT.

This clone was picked up a small number of times. This rearrangement joins TRBV6-5 to TRBJ1-1; D gene unclear. The ends were cut back, 7 bases at V and 1 base at J, with 13 bases in the middle. This CDR3 is built from 14 residues. The V gene's germline CDR1 is MNHEY and CDR2 SVGAGI. The CDR3, as DNA: TGTGCCAGCACCCCAATTGGACGGAACACTGAAGCTTTCTTT. This sequence encodes CASTPIGRNTEAFF.

The CDR3 loop reads CASSGTATSGANVLTF. Written as DNA, the CDR3 is TGTGCCAGCAGCGGGACAGCGACCTCTGGGGCCAACGTCCTGACTTTC. The J gene is TRBJ2-6, the V gene TRBV9, with D maybe TRBD1 (6 bases). Looked up from germline, CDR1 is SGDLS and CDR2 is YYNGEE. There are 16 residues in the CDR3. The germline V and J ends were trimmed by 3 bases and 0 bases, with 10 bases remaining between them.

The chain employs TRBV27 and TRBJ1-3; 7 bases line up with TRBD1. This CDR3 is built from 16 residues. Trimming cost V 5 bases and J 3 bases; bases outside gene matches: 10. Germline V gives CDR1 MNHEY, CDR2 SMNVEV (reference sequence). CDR3 amino acids: CASSPEGGAIGNTIYF. CDR3 nucleotides: TGTGCCAGCAGTCCGGAAGGGGGCGCGATTGGAAACACCATATATTTT.

This chain connects TRBV19 to TRBJ1-1, with 7 bases that match TRBD1. CDR1 is LNHDA, CDR2 SQIVND, per germline (reference sequence). This CDR3 spans 15 amino acids. V was pared by 8 bases and J by 2 bases, with 11 bases of the junction left unmatched. The CDR3 DNA is TGTGCCAGTGAAGGTGCAGGGGGGCGAAACACTGAAGCTTTCTTT. Encoded protein: CASEGAGGRNTEAFF.

This clone was recorded only once. This chain connects TRBV15 to TRBJ1-2; D is uncertain. V lost 9 bases and J lost 0, with 8 bases in between. This CDR3 has 12 amino acids. Germline V gene sequence: CDR1 LNHNV, CDR2 YYDKDF (reference sequence). The CDR3 is CATGRANYGYTF. In DNA form, the CDR3 reads TGTGCCACAGGCCGGGCTAACTATGGCTACACCTTC.

The chain is built from TRBV7-6 and TRBJ2-5; D possibly corresponds to TRBD2 (5 bases). The CDR3 loop spans 15 amino acids. V lost 5 bases to trimming and J lost 4 bases, with 17 bases between them. From germline, CDR1 is SGHVS and CDR2 FNYEAQ. The CDR3 DNA sequence: TGTGCCAGCAGCCCGAGTGGGAGCTCCGGAGAGACCCAGTACTTC. Encoded protein: CASSPSGSSGETQYF.

The rearrangement uses TRBV5-1 and TRBJ1-1, with TRBD1 matching over 8 bases. The trim removed 4 bases at V and 1 base at J, leaving 6 bases unmatched. The CDR3 spans 15 residues. Germline V gene sequence: CDR1 SGHRS, CDR2 YFSETQ. As DNA, the CDR3 is TGCGCCAGCAGCGGCCAGGGGGCTGGGAACACTGAAGCTTTCTTT. Translated, it gives CASSGQGAGNTEAFF.

The CDR3 DNA reads as TGTGCCAGCAGCTTGGACAGGGCCCTATATGGCTACACCTTC. Translated, it gives CASSLDRALYGYTF. V is TRBV5-4 and J is TRBJ1-2; D possibly corresponds to TRBD1 (6 bases). The germline V and J ends were trimmed by 0 bases and 5 bases, with 11 bases remaining between them. The CDR3 covers 14 residues. From germline, CDR1 is SGHNT and CDR2 YYREEE (reference sequence).

The chain uses TRBV6-1 and TRBJ2-7; D is possibly TRBD1 or TRBD2 (6 bases each). Trimming left V 5 bases short and J 4 bases short, with 9 bases between. This CDR3 has 12 amino acids. CDR1 MNHNS and CDR2 SASEGT come from the germline V gene. The CDR3 region has the DNA TGTGCCAGCAGTCGGAGGGGGTACGAGCAGTACTTC. Its translation: CASSRRGYEQYF.

This chain joins TRBV7-2 and TRBJ2-1; TRBD2 might be the D (5 bases). Trimming removed 4 bases from V and 8 bases from J, with 24 bases in between. There are 17 residues in the CDR3. The germline V gene has CDR1 SGHTA and CDR2 FQGNSA. CDR3 in amino acids: CASSSSGIQGFGYEQFF. The CDR3 region has the DNA TGTGCCAGCAGCTCAAGCGGCATCCAAGGATTTGGCTATGAGCAGTTCTTC.

The chain combines TRBV5-1 with TRBJ1-6; the D is unclear. The germline V and J ends were trimmed by 1 base and 10 bases, with 15 bases remaining between them. Germline CDR1 is SGHRS and CDR2 is YFSETQ. The CDR3 contains 15 residues. The CDR3 is CASSLLPYSHSPLHF. CDR3 in DNA: TGCGCCAGCAGCTTGTTGCCCTACAGCCACTCACCCCTCCACTTT.

Only a few counts were recorded for this clone. CDR3 bases: TGTGCCAGCAGACAGGACTCCCACACCGGGGAGCTGTTTTTT. It is translated as CASRQDSHTGELFF. The chain carries TRBV5-4 and TRBJ2-2; D possibly uses TRBD1 or TRBD2 (5 bases each). The length of the CDR3 is 14 residues. CDR1 is SGHNT and CDR2 is YYREEE in the germline V gene (reference sequence). V lost 5 bases, J lost 3 bases, and 11 bases lay in between.

This chain links TRBV27 with TRBJ2-1; TRBD2 matches at 8 bases. The germline V gene has CDR1 MNHEY and CDR2 SMNVEV (reference sequence). V was clipped by 4 bases and J by 9 bases; unmatched bases: 23. This CDR3 is built from 19 residues. The CDR3 sequence is CASSSEFMGWGTRVPEQFF. The CDR3 nucleotides are TGTGCCAGCAGTTCAGAGTTTATGGGTTGGGGGACTAGGGTCCCTGAGCAGTTCTTC.

This chain links TRBV3-1 (or the pseudogene TRBV3-2) with TRBJ1-6; unclear D gene. The CDR3 covers 16 residues. Germline assignment: CDR1 LGHDT and CDR2 YNNKEL (reference sequence). V lost 2 bases to trimming and J lost 2 bases, with 10 bases between them. The CDR3 protein is CASSQTPPAYNSPLHF. In DNA form, the CDR3 reads TGTGCCAGCAGCCAAACCCCCCCTGCCTATAATTCACCCCTCCACTTT.